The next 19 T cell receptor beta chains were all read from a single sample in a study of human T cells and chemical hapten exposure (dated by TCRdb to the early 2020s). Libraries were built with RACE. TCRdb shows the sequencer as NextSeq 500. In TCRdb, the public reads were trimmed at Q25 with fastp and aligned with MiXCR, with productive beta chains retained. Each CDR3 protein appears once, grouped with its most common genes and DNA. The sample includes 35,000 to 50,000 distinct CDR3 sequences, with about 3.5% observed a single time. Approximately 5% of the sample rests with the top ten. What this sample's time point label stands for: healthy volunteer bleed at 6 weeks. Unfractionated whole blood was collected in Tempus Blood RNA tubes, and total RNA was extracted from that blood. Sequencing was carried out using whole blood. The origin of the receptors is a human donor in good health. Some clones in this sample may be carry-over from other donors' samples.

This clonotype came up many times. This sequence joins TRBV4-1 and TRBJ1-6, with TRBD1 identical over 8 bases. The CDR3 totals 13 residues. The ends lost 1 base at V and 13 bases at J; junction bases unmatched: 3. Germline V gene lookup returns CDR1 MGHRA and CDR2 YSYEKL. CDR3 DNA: TGCGCCAGCAGCCAAGGACAGGGGCCGCCCCTCCACTTT. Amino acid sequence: CASSQGQGPPLHF.

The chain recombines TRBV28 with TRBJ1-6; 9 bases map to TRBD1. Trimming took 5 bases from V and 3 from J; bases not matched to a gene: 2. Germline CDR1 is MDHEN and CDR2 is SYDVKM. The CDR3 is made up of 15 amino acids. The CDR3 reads CASSPTGGYNSPLHF. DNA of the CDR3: TGTGCCAGCAGTCCGACAGGGGGCTATAATTCACCCCTCCACTTT.

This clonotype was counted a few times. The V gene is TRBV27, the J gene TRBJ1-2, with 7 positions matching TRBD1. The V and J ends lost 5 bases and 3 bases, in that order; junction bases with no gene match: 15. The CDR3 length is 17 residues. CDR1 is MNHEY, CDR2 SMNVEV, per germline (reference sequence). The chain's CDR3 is CASSTLQSRGRDYGYTF. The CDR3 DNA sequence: TGTGCCAGCAGTACCCTACAATCGAGGGGGCGAGACTATGGCTACACCTTC.

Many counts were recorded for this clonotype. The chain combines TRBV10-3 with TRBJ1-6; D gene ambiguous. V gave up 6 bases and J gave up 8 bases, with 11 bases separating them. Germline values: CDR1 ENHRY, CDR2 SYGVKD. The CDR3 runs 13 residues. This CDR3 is CAISGGLYSPLHF. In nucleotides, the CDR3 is TGTGCCATCAGCGGCGGTCTGTATTCACCCCTCCACTTT.

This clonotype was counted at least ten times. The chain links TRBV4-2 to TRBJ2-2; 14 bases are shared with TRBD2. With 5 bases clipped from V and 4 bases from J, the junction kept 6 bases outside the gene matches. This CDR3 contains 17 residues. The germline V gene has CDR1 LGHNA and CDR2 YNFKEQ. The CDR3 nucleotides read TGTGCCAGCAGCGTTGGACTAGCGGGAGGCGGCACCGGGGAGCTGTTTTTT. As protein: CASSVGLAGGGTGELFF.

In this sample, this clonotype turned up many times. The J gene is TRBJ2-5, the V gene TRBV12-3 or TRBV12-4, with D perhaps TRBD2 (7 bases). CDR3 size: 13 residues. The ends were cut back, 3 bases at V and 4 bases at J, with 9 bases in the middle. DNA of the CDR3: TGTGCCAGCAGTTTTAGGGGGGGAGAGACCCAGTACTTC. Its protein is CASSFRGGETQYF.

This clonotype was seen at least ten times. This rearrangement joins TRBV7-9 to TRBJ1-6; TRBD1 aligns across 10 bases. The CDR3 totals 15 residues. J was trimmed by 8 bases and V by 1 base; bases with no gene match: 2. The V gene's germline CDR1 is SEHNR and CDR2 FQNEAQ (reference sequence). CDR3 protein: CASSLGQGADSPLHF. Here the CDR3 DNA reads TGTGCCAGCAGCTTAGGACAGGGGGCGGATTCACCCCTCCACTTT.

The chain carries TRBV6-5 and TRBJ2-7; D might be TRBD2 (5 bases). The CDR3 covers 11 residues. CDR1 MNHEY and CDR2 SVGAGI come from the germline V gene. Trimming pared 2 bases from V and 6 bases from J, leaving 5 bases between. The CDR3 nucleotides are TGTGCCAGCAGTTACGGAGGCGAGCAGTACTTC. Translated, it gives CASSYGGEQYF.

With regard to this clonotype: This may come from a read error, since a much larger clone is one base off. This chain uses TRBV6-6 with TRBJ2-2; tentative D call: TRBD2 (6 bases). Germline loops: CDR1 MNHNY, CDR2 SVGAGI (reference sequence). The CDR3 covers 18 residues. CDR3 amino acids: CASRPPAIPPTFTGGLFF. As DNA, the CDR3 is TGTGCCAGCAGACCGCCGGCGATACCCCCAACCTTCACCGGGGGGCTGTTTTTT.

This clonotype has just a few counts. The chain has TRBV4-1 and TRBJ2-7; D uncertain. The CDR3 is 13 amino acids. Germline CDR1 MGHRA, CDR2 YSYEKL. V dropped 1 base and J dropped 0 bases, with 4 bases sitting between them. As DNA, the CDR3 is TGCGCCAGCAGCCAAGCTCCCTCCTACGAGCAGTACTTC. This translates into CASSQAPSYEQYF.

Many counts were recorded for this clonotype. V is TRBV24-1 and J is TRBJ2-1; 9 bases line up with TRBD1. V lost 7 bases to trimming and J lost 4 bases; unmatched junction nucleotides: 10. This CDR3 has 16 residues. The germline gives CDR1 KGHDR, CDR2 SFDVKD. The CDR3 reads CATRAGGGTGYNEQFF. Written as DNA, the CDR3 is TGTGCCACCAGGGCAGGGGGTGGGACAGGGTACAATGAGCAGTTCTTC.

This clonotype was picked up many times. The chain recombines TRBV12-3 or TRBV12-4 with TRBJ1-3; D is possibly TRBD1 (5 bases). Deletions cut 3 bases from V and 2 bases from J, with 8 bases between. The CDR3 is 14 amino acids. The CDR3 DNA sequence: TGTGCCAGCAGTTTCTGGGGGACTGGAAACACCATATATTTT. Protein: CASSFWGTGNTIYF.

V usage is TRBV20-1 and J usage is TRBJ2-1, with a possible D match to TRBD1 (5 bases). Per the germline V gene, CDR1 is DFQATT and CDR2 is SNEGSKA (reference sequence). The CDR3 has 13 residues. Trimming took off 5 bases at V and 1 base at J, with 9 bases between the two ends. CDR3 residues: CSAGAGSYNEQFF. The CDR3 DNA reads TGCAGTGCTGGGGCCGGTTCCTACAATGAGCAGTTCTTC.

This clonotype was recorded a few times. The CDR3 spells CASSLKGRAFNNSPLHF. CDR3 DNA: TGTGCCAGCAGCTTAAAAGGCAGAGCATTTAATAATTCACCCCTCCACTTT. This sequence joins TRBV7-8 and TRBJ1-6; D ambiguous. CDR3 length equals 17 residues. Germline CDR1 reads SGHVS; CDR2 reads FQNEAQ. Trimming removed 2 bases at V and 5 bases at J, with 16 bases between.

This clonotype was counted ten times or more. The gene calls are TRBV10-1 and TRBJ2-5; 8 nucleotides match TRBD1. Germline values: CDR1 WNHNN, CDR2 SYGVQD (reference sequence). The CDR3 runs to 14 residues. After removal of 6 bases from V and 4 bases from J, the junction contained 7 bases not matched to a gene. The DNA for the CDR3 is TGCGCCAGCAGCGATCGGACAGGGCTAGAGACCCAGTACTTC. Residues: CASSDRTGLETQYF.

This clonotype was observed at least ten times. CDR3 region: CASSFGTSPYEQYF. The CDR3 DNA follows: TGTGCCAGCAGTTTCGGGACGTCGCCCTACGAGCAGTACTTC. The chain is built from TRBV12-3 or TRBV12-4 and TRBJ2-7; D might be TRBD1 or TRBD2, each matching 5 bases. This CDR3 comprises 14 residues. Between the trimmed V and J ends, which lost 3 bases and 2 bases, there was a span of 11 bases.

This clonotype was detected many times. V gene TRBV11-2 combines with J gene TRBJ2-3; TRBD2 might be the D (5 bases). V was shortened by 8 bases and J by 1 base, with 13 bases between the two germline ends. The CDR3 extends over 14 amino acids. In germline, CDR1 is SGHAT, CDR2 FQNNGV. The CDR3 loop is CASRSQEGTDTQYF. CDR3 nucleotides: TGTGCCAGCCGCTCCCAGGAGGGCACAGATACGCAGTATTTT.

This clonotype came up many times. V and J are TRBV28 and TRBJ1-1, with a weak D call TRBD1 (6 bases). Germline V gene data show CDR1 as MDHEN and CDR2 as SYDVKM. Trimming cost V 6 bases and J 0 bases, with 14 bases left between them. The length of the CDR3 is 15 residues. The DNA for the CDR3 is TGTGCCAGCAGGGGCCCGGACAGACTGAACACTGAAGCTTTCTTT. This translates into CASRGPDRLNTEAFF.

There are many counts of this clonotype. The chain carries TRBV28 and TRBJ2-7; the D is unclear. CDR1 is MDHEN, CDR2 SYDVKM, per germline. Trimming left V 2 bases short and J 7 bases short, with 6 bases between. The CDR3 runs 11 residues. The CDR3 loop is CASSLSREQYF. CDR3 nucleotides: TGTGCCAGCAGTTTAAGCCGGGAGCAGTACTTC.